The 26 T cell receptor beta chains below were found in one sample sequenced in a study of blood T cell repertoires in COVID-19. TCRdb's table, derived via immunoSEQ multiplex PCR, lists solely in-frame clones and lacks some. The repertoire consists of about 250,000 clones, with about 86% occurring once and the leading ten covering about 10%. Sequenced material: peripheral blood. These TCRs come from an elderly man with acute or convalescent COVID-19.

This clone was observed once. The chain employs TRBV5-6 and TRBJ1-5; D is possibly TRBD1 (6 bases). This CDR3 is built from 14 residues. CDR1 and CDR2 from the germline V gene are SGHDT and YYEEEE. V dropped 0 bases and J dropped 2 bases, with 6 bases sitting between them. The CDR3 sequence is CASSLDRGNQPQHF. CDR3 sequence (DNA): TGTGCCAGCAGCTTGGACAGGGGCAATCAGCCCCAGCATTTT.

Details on this clone: Different DNA sequences within this sample yield the same CDR3. The gene calls are TRBV12-5 and TRBJ1-1; 9 bases are shared with TRBD1. Germline CDR1 and CDR2: LGHNT and FRNRAP. Germline trimming cut 6 bases from V and 5 bases from J; bases unmatched to any gene: 4. This CDR3 has 13 residues. CDR3 nucleotide sequence: TGTGCTAGTGGCAGACAGGGGGGGACTGAAGCTTTCTTT. This codes for CASGRQGGTEAFF.

CDR3 loop: CASSPDRSSYEQYF. The DNA for the CDR3 is TGTGCCAGCAGCCCGGACAGGAGCTCCTACGAGCAGTACTTC. The V gene is TRBV7-3, the J gene TRBJ2-7, with 7 positions matching TRBD1. The CDR3 runs 14 residues. V lost 5 bases and J lost 0; bases outside the gene matches: 4. The germline V gene encodes CDR1 SGHTA and CDR2 FQGTGA.

This chain joins TRBV27 and TRBJ1-3; D is unclear. CDR3 length: 14 amino acids. CDR1 MNHEY and CDR2 SMNVEV come from the germline V gene (reference sequence). V lost 6 bases and J 0 bases, leaving 9 bases between the germline ends. CDR3 DNA: TGTGCCAGCAGAGCATTAAGCTCTGGAAACACCATATATTTT. This encodes CASRALSSGNTIYF.

The CDR3 loop reads CASSEAGGQAFF. The CDR3 DNA is TGTGCCAGCAGTGAAGCGGGGGGGCAAGCTTTCTTT. The V call is TRBV2, the J call TRBJ1-1, with D perhaps matching TRBD1 (6 bases). CDR1 is SNHLY, CDR2 FYNNEI, per germline. CDR3 length: 12 amino acids. Trimming stripped 0 bases from V and 9 bases from J, with 8 bases between.

The J gene is TRBJ2-1, the V gene TRBV30; no reliable D call. Germline V gives CDR1 GTSNPN, CDR2 SVGIG (reference sequence). V shed 0 bases and J shed 7 bases, with 7 bases lying between them. This CDR3 is 12 amino acids long. The CDR3 reads CAWSVIRNEQFF. For the CDR3, the DNA is TGTGCCTGGAGTGTAATCCGTAATGAGCAGTTCTTC.

This chain links TRBV24-1 with TRBJ2-3, with D possibly being TRBD2 (5 bases). The germline V and J ends were trimmed by 7 bases and 8 bases, with 18 bases remaining between them. The CDR3 consists of 14 residues. Per germline, CDR1 KGHDR and CDR2 SFDVKD. CDR3 nucleotide sequence: TGTGCCACCAGACCTTCGGGCGGGTCGGGTACGCAGTATTTT. Protein: CATRPSGGSGTQYF.

The chain combines TRBV6-5 with TRBJ1-2, with D perhaps matching TRBD1 (5 bases). The V end lost 7 bases, the J end lost 8 bases, and 20 bases lay between the germline ends. Germline lookup yields CDR1 MNHEY and CDR2 SVGAGI. CDR3 length: 14 residues. CDR3 in amino acids: CASKRTGSQWGYTF. In nucleotides, the CDR3 is TGTGCCAGCAAACGAACAGGCTCCCAGTGGGGCTACACCTTC.

This clone was detected only a few times. The V call is TRBV9, the J call TRBJ1-6, with D perhaps TRBD1 (5 bases). CDR1 and CDR2 (germline): SGDLS, YYNGEE. V lost 0 bases and J lost 15, with 16 bases in between. The CDR3 has 14 residues. In DNA, the CDR3 is TGTGCCAGCAGCGTAGGAACAGGTCGGCTACTCCTCCACTTT. Its protein product is CASSVGTGRLLLHF.

This chain joins TRBV30 and TRBJ2-1; a weak D match, TRBD2 (5 bases). CDR3 size: 11 residues. CDR1 and CDR2 from the germline V gene are GTSNPN and SVGIG (reference sequence). The V gene lost 0 bases and the J gene lost 10 bases, with 7 bases spanning the gap. The chain's CDR3 is CAWSVRGEQFF. The CDR3 DNA reads TGTGCCTGGAGTGTACGGGGAGAGCAGTTCTTC. Full variable domain (rest looked up from reference TRBV30 and TRBJ2-1): SQTIHQWPATLVQPVGSPLSLECTVEGTSNPNLYWYRQAAGRGLQLLFYSVGIGQISSEVPQNLSASRPQDRQFILSSKKLLLSDSGFYLCAWSVRGEQFFGPGTRLTVL.

Note on this clone: One end of the junction is discordant with germline, which a read error may explain. This chain links TRBV28 with TRBJ1-5, with 10 bases lining up with TRBD1. Germline V gene data show CDR1 as MDHEN and CDR2 as SYDVKM. This CDR3 is 16 amino acids long. The CDR3 loop reads CASTLISGDRGQPQHF. In DNA, the CDR3 is TGTGCCAGCACTTTAATTTCCGGGGACAGGGGTCAGCCCCAGCATTTT.

This clone occurred once. V is TRBV5-4 and J is TRBJ1-1; weak D call: TRBD1 (6 bases). The germline CDR1 and CDR2 sequences are SGHNT and YYREEE (reference sequence). The CDR3 covers 14 residues. V was clipped by 4 bases and J by 4 bases, with 14 bases between them. For the CDR3, the DNA is TGTGCCAGCAGCGAACAGGGAGTGGGCACTGAAGCTTTCTTT. It yields the protein CASSEQGVGTEAFF.

The chain carries TRBV19 and TRBJ1-2, with 9 bases identical to TRBD1. Germline CDR1 reads LNHDA; CDR2 reads SQIVND (reference sequence). The CDR3 covers 14 residues. The V segment lost 9 bases and the J segment 6 bases; nucleotides outside the gene matches: 11. CDR3 sequence: CASRSPDRGHGYTF. The CDR3, as DNA: TGTGCCAGCCGGTCTCCGGACAGGGGCCATGGCTACACCTTC.

The rearrangement uses TRBV6-1 and TRBJ2-2; D is perhaps TRBD1 (5 bases). The CDR3 length is 15 residues. V dropped 3 bases and J dropped 2 bases, with 10 bases sitting between them. CDR1 and CDR2 (germline): MNHNS, SASEGT. The CDR3 DNA sequence: TGTGCCAGCAGTGAGTCCAGGGTAAACACCGGGGAGCTGTTTTTT. It specifies CASSESRVNTGELFF.

J is TRBJ2-7 and V is TRBV2, with 12 bases that match TRBD1. The V segment lost 6 bases and the J segment 5 bases; nucleotides outside the gene matches: 5. This CDR3 has 14 amino acids. Germline V gives CDR1 SNHLY, CDR2 FYNNEI. The CDR3 DNA sequence: TGTGCCAGCAGGGCCGGGACAGGGGGCAACGAGCAGTACTTC. This encodes CASRAGTGGNEQYF.

This clone showed up just once. The chain combines TRBV6-6 with TRBJ1-6; 9 bases align to TRBD1. Germline lookup yields CDR1 MNHNY and CDR2 SVGAGI (reference sequence). The V gene end was trimmed by 2 bases and the J gene end by 8 bases; junction bases not matched to a gene: 7. The CDR3 is 16 amino acids. For the CDR3, the DNA is TGTGCCAGCAGTTACCTAACAGGGGGCAGTTATTCACCCCTCCACTTT. This gives the protein CASSYLTGGSYSPLHF.

This clone is a singleton in its sample. CDR3 coding DNA: TGTGCCAGCAGTGTGACTAGCGGGAGCACAGATACGCAGTATTTT. It specifies CASSVTSGSTDTQYF. J is TRBJ2-3 and V is TRBV2; 10 bases line up with TRBD2. The CDR3 consists of 15 residues. CDR1 is SNHLY, CDR2 FYNNEI, per germline. Losses at the gene ends were 4 bases for V and 0 bases for J; bases not matched to a gene: 1.

The chain uses TRBV5-1 and TRBJ1-1; 9 nucleotides align to TRBD1. Germline loops: CDR1 SGHRS, CDR2 YFSETQ. V gave up 4 bases and J gave up 1 base; unmatched junction bases: 2. The length of the CDR3 is 14 residues. This CDR3 reads CASSTGQGNTEAFF. In DNA, the CDR3 is TGCGCCAGCAGCACGGGACAGGGGAACACTGAAGCTTTCTTT. The whole variable domain, remainder taken from reference TRBV5-1 and TRBJ1-1, is KAGVTQTPRYLIKTRGQQVTLSCSPISGHRSVSWYQQTPGQGLQFLFEYFSETQRNKGNFPGRFSGRQFSNSRSEMNVSTLELGDSALYLCASSTGQGNTEAFFGQGTRLTVV.

This clone was detected only once. The V and J genes are TRBV18 and TRBJ2-1, with D hard to call. Trimming left V 6 bases short and J 5 bases short, with 11 bases between. Looked up from germline, CDR1 is KGHSH and CDR2 is LQKENI. The CDR3 has 13 amino acids. The CDR3 DNA reads TGTGCCAGCTCCTCGGGTTTAAACAATGAGCAGTTCTTC. Translating it yields CASSSGLNNEQFF.

This clone was seen only once. The chain combines TRBV7-2 with TRBJ2-3; D may be TRBD2 (6 bases). Germline V gene sequence: CDR1 SGHTA, CDR2 FQGNSA. V was pared by 4 bases and J by 5 bases, with 13 bases between. The CDR3 extends over 14 amino acids. The CDR3 loop is CASSSRGKGDTQYF. The DNA of the CDR3 is TGTGCCAGCAGCTCCCGGGGGAAAGGAGATACGCAGTATTTT.

The chain combines TRBV2 with TRBJ1-6, with TRBD1 as a possible D gene (5 bases). The CDR3 spans 14 residues. V was cut by 6 bases and J by 7 bases, with 13 bases left in between. Germline CDR1 SNHLY, CDR2 FYNNEI. The CDR3 region is CASRQGWNNSPLHF. DNA for the CDR3: TGTGCCAGCAGGCAGGGTTGGAACAATTCACCCCTCCACTTT.

The J gene is TRBJ1-2, the V gene TRBV27, with D perhaps TRBD1 (5 bases). V was trimmed by 0 bases and J by 8 bases, leaving 10 bases between them. Per germline, CDR1 MNHEY and CDR2 SMNVEV (reference sequence). CDR3 length equals 13 residues. CDR3 nucleotides: TGTGCCAGCAGTTTATCAGCAGGGAACGGCTACACCTTC. It specifies CASSLSAGNGYTF.

The sample holds a few counts of this clone. The chain combines TRBV7-8 with TRBJ1-1; the D gene is possibly TRBD1 (6 bases). The ends were cut back, 4 bases at V and 3 bases at J, with 18 bases in the middle. This CDR3 contains 16 residues. Germline V gives CDR1 SGHVS, CDR2 FQNEAQ. Here the CDR3 reads CASSSTGFGTDTEAFF. The CDR3 bases are TGTGCCAGCAGCTCAACAGGGTTTGGTACTGACACTGAAGCTTTCTTT.

The chain joins TRBV5-1 to TRBJ2-1; TRBD2 matches at 8 bases. CDR3 length equals 14 residues. Germline assignment: CDR1 SGHRS and CDR2 YFSETQ. The V segment lost 4 bases and the J segment 7 bases; nucleotides outside the gene matches: 7. CDR3 protein: CASSSGRLRNEQFF. For the CDR3, the DNA is TGCGCCAGCAGCAGCGGGAGATTACGTAATGAGCAGTTCTTC.

The rearrangement joins TRBV30 to TRBJ1-2, with no clear D. The CDR3 totals 14 residues. Germline V lookup: CDR1 GTSNPN, CDR2 SVGIG (reference sequence). Trimming removed 3 bases at V and 0 bases at J, with 11 bases between. CDR3 sequence (DNA): TGTGCCTGGAGCCCCGGGATAGCTAACTATGGCTACACCTTC. Its protein product is CAWSPGIANYGYTF.

As concerns this clone: This sample includes further DNA sequences coding for the same CDR3. CDR3 in amino acids: CATSDWTGNEQFF. The CDR3 DNA sequence: TGTGCCACCAGTGACTGGACAGGCAATGAGCAGTTCTTC. The chain employs TRBV24-1 and TRBJ2-1; TRBD1 matches at 7 bases. CDR3 size: 13 residues. V trimming: 4 bases; J trimming: 6 bases; junction bases outside the gene matches: 2. CDR1 KGHDR and CDR2 SFDVKD come from the germline V gene.